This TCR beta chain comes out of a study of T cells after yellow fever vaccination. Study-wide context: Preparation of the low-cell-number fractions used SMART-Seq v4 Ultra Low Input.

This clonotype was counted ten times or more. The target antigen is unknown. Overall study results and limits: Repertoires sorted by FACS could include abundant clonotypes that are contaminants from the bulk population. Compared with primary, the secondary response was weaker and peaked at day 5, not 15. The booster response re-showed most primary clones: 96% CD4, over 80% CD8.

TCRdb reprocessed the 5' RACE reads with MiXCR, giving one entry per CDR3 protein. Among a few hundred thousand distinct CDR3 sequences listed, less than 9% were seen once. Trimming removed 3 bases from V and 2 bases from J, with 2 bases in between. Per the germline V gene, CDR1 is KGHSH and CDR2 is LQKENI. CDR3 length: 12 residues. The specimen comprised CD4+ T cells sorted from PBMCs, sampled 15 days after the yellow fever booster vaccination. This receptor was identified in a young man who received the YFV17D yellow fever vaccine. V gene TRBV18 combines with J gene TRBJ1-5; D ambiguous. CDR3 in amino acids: CASSPGNQPQHF. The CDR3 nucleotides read TGTGCCAGCTCACCGGGCAATCAGCCCCAGCATTTT.